Presented here are 27 T cell receptor beta chains from one specimen sequenced in a study of a mutant IDH1 vaccine in newly diagnosed glioma. Using immunoSEQ multiplex PCR, the repertoire was profiled, and TCRdb retains in-frame clones only, with some absent. Of about 58,000 clones detected, 80% to 90% appear once; the ten largest clones hold 7.4%. As for time point: week 5, during vaccination. The vaccine gave 300 ug of a 20-mer mutant IDH1 peptide subcutaneously per dose. For these TCRs, the target antigens are not known. Specimen: PBMCs, collected from a glioma patient whose treatment included an IDH1 peptide vaccine. Receptor source: a woman aged 45-59 years with glioma.

The chain couples TRBV6-1 to TRBJ2-2; 11 positions match TRBD1. J was trimmed by 8 bases and V by 4 bases; bases with no gene match: 12. CDR1 and CDR2 from the germline V gene are MNHNS and SASEGT. The CDR3 sequence is 17 residues long. The CDR3 DNA sequence: TGTGCCAGCAGTGGAGTTGGAGGACAGGGGGCGCCTGGGGAGCTGTTTTTT. Its protein product is CASSGVGGQGAPGELFF.

The rearrangement joins TRBV14 to TRBJ2-5; TRBD1 might be the D (5 bases). Trimming stripped 4 bases from V and 2 bases from J, with 20 bases between. CDR1 is SGHDN, CDR2 FVKESK, per germline. The CDR3 is 17 amino acids. The CDR3 sequence is CASSLPDHVGRQETQYF. As DNA, the CDR3 is TGTGCCAGCAGCCTACCAGATCACGTGGGGCGTCAAGAGACCCAGTACTTC.

The gene calls are TRBV4-3 and TRBJ2-2; either TRBD1 or TRBD2 may supply D (5 bases each). This CDR3 is 17 amino acids long. With 0 bases removed from V and 5 bases from J, the gap between germline ends came to 16 bases. Per germline, CDR1 LGHNA and CDR2 YSLEER. The CDR3 protein is CASSQDRGSTGTGELFF. The CDR3 nucleotides are TGCGCCAGCAGCCAAGATCGGGGCTCAACGGGGACCGGGGAGCTGTTTTTT.

The rearrangement links TRBV25-1 to TRBJ2-4; D remains unclear. Germline loops: CDR1 MGHDK, CDR2 SYGVNS. The CDR3 is made up of 11 amino acids. The V and J ends lost 2 bases and 6 bases respectively, with 2 bases between them. The CDR3 bases are TGTGCCAGCAGTGAACTAAACATTCAGTACTTC. Translated, it gives CASSELNIQYF.

The rearrangement links TRBV19 to TRBJ2-1; tentative D call: TRBD2 (6 bases). The CDR3 extends over 15 amino acids. Trimming cost V 5 bases and J 2 bases, with 13 bases left between them. Per germline, CDR1 LNHDA and CDR2 SQIVND (reference sequence). This chain's CDR3 is CASSLEGSTYNEQFF. In nucleotides, the CDR3 is TGTGCCAGTAGTTTGGAGGGGAGCACCTACAATGAGCAGTTCTTC.

V and J are TRBV13 and TRBJ1-6; D ambiguous. CDR3 length equals 16 residues. The V gene lost 3 bases and the J gene lost 0 bases, with 9 bases spanning the gap. Germline V gene lookup returns CDR1 PRHDT and CDR2 FYEKMQ (reference sequence). The CDR3 nucleotides are TGTGCCAGCAGCTTCCACCCATCCTCCTATAATTCACCCCTCCACTTT. Translating it yields CASSFHPSSYNSPLHF.

V and J are TRBV5-1 and TRBJ2-3; D is undetermined. CDR1 SGHRS and CDR2 YFSETQ come from the germline V gene. The CDR3 sequence is 17 residues long. The V end lost 3 bases, the J end lost 0 bases, and 17 bases lay between the germline ends. Written as DNA, the CDR3 is TGCGCCAGCAGCTCTTCCCCCGCGCGGATTAGCACAGATACGCAGTATTTT. Translating gives CASSSSPARISTDTQYF.

The gene calls are TRBV19 and TRBJ2-2, with D possibly called TRBD1 or TRBD2 (5 bases each). The CDR3 is 13 residues long. The V end lost 8 bases, the J end lost 5 bases, and 12 bases lay between the germline ends. Looked up from germline, CDR1 is LNHDA and CDR2 is SQIVND (reference sequence). The CDR3 region has the DNA TGTGCCAGTCGACCCAGGGAGACCGGGGAGCTGTTTTTT. Translating gives CASRPRETGELFF.

This rearrangement joins TRBV6-7 to TRBJ2-3; 14 bases line up with TRBD2. TRBV6-7 carries the ORF label, with uncertain function. The CDR3 length is 19 residues. Trimming removed 3 bases from V and 1 base from J; junction bases left unmatched: 9. CDR3 region: CASSYVEGLAGACTDTQYF. CDR3 nucleotide sequence: TGTGCCAGCAGTTATGTTGAGGGACTAGCGGGGGCCTGCACAGATACGCAGTATTTT.

The chain has TRBV30 and TRBJ1-6, with D perhaps TRBD1 (6 bases). The germline V gene encodes CDR1 GTSNPN and CDR2 SVGIG (reference sequence). V was shortened by 3 bases and J by 7 bases, with 13 bases between the two germline ends. The CDR3 covers 14 residues. CDR3 DNA: TGTGCCTGGAGGAAACAGGGCGCAAATTCACCCCTCCACTTT. This encodes CAWRKQGANSPLHF.

This clone turned up a few times. The CDR3 bases are TGTGCCAGCAGCCAAAAAAGCTCGGGGTACGGGGAAAAACTGTTTTTT. Its translation: CASSQKSSGYGEKLFF. V and J are TRBV4-2 and TRBJ1-4, with unresolved D. V was trimmed by 2 bases and J by 8 bases, leaving 18 bases between them. This CDR3 has 16 residues. CDR1 and CDR2 (germline): LGHNA, YNFKEQ.

In DNA, the CDR3 is TGCAGCGTTGAAAGGAGGGACTTCTATGGCTACACCTTC. Translation: CSVERRDFYGYTF. The V and J genes are TRBV29-1 and TRBJ1-2; D perhaps matches TRBD1 (5 bases). The CDR3 is made up of 13 amino acids. The ends were cut back, 2 bases at V and 4 bases at J, with 11 bases in the middle. Looked up from germline, CDR1 is SQVTM and CDR2 is ANQGSEA.

The chain links TRBV6-1 to TRBJ2-3; D uncertain. From germline, CDR1 is MNHNS and CDR2 SASEGT. The CDR3 has 12 amino acids. V lost 6 bases and J 4 bases, leaving 8 bases between the germline ends. The CDR3 loop reads CASSPSADTQYF. In nucleotides, the CDR3 is TGTGCCAGCAGCCCATCCGCAGATACGCAGTATTTT.

The rearrangement joins TRBV7-3 to TRBJ2-3; possibly TRBD1 or TRBD2 for D (5 bases each). V lost 5 bases, J lost 5 bases, and 11 bases lay in between. CDR1 and CDR2 from the germline V gene are SGHTA and FQGTGA. This CDR3 is 13 amino acids long. Here the CDR3 DNA reads TGTGCCAGCAGCCCCGAGGGGAGAGATACGCAGTATTTT. It encodes CASSPEGRDTQYF.

The gene calls are TRBV6-6 and TRBJ1-5, with TRBD1 as a possible D gene (5 bases). V shed 4 bases and J shed 7 bases, with 20 bases lying between them. Germline CDR1 and CDR2: MNHNY and SVGAGI (reference sequence). CDR3 length: 16 amino acids. The chain's CDR3 is CASSFSPAGGVQPQHF. In DNA form, the CDR3 reads TGTGCCAGCAGTTTCTCCCCTGCAGGAGGGGTCCAGCCCCAGCATTTT.

As concerns this clone: The same CDR3 can be traced to other DNA sequences in this sample. CDR3 coding DNA: TGTGCCAGCAGCCTCGGACAGGGAGTCACTGAAGCTTTCTTT. Translation gives CASSLGQGVTEAFF. The rearrangement uses TRBV7-9 and TRBJ1-1; 8 bases line up with TRBD1. After removal of 5 bases from V and 4 bases from J, the junction contained 6 bases not matched to a gene. CDR1 SEHNR and CDR2 FQNEAQ come from the germline V gene (reference sequence). CDR3 length: 14 residues.

The DNA of the CDR3 is TGTGCCTGGAGTGTGGGACAGGAGGGTAACACCATATATTTT. Its translation is CAWSVGQEGNTIYF. This chain connects TRBV30 to TRBJ1-3; TRBD1 aligns across 8 bases. This CDR3 contains 14 residues. Per the germline V gene, CDR1 is GTSNPN and CDR2 is SVGIG (reference sequence). V shed 0 bases, J shed 7 bases, and the junction held 5 bases outside the gene matches.

CDR3 residues: CASSLNRGQNYGYTF. The CDR3 bases are TGTGCCAGCAGCTTAAACAGGGGGCAAAACTATGGCTACACCTTC. V is TRBV11-3 and J is TRBJ1-2, with 9 bases aligning to TRBD1. The CDR3 contains 15 residues. The germline gives CDR1 SGHNT, CDR2 YENEEA. The ends lost 2 bases at V and 2 bases at J; junction bases unmatched: 3.

This clone was seen once. The genes are TRBV25-1 and TRBJ1-2, with D tentatively TRBD1 (6 bases). Trimming removed 2 bases from V and 5 bases from J, with 15 bases in between. The germline CDR1 and CDR2 sequences are MGHDK and SYGVNS. CDR3 size: 15 residues. In DNA, the CDR3 is TGTGCCAGCAGTGAACTTCACATGGACAGATATGGCTACACCTTC. As protein: CASSELHMDRYGYTF.

The chain is built from TRBV9 and TRBJ1-2; TRBD1 matches 9 bases. Germline CDR1 is SGDLS and CDR2 is YYNGEE. The J segment lost 8 bases and the V segment lost 0 bases, leaving 5 bases of the junction unmatched. The CDR3 spans 14 residues. CDR3 sequence reads: CASSVEGQGWGYTF. The CDR3 DNA reads as TGTGCCAGCAGCGTAGAGGGACAGGGCTGGGGCTACACCTTC.

The CDR3 here is CASRPRQPSNTGELFF. CDR3 in DNA: TGTGCCAGCAGACCCCGACAGCCCTCGAACACCGGGGAGCTGTTTTTT. The chain uses TRBV27 and TRBJ2-2, with D perhaps TRBD1 (5 bases). This CDR3 is 16 amino acids long. Germline V gene sequence: CDR1 MNHEY, CDR2 SMNVEV (reference sequence). The V end lost 6 bases, the J end lost 0 bases, and 14 bases lay between the germline ends.

The gene calls are TRBV15 and TRBJ2-5, with unresolved D. V lost 3 bases and J 3 bases, leaving 11 bases between the germline ends. In germline, CDR1 is LNHNV, CDR2 YYDKDF (reference sequence). The CDR3 consists of 14 residues. CDR3 residues: CATSSTYFEETQYF. The CDR3 nucleotides read TGTGCCACCAGCAGCACCTACTTCGAAGAGACCCAGTACTTC. Looking up the rest from reference TRBV15 and TRBJ2-5 gives the full variable domain: DAMVIQNPRYQVTQFGKPVTLSCSQTLNHNVMYWYQQKSSQAPKLLFHYYDKDFNNEADTPDNFQSRRPNTSFCFLDIRSPGLGDTAMYLCATSSTYFEETQYFGPGTRLLVL.

The gene calls are TRBV30 and TRBJ1-5; D unclear. CDR3 length: 12 residues. V lost 2 bases to trimming and J lost 5 bases, with 7 bases between them. Germline CDR1 and CDR2: GTSNPN and SVGIG (reference sequence). The DNA for the CDR3 is TGTGCCTGGAGTTCCGGAGATCAGCCCCAGCATTTT. Protein product: CAWSSGDQPQHF.

V is TRBV25-1 and J is TRBJ1-2, with D perhaps matching TRBD1 (6 bases). The length of the CDR3 is 13 residues. Germline CDR1 MGHDK, CDR2 SYGVNS. V was shortened by 2 bases and J by 5 bases, with 9 bases between the two germline ends. The CDR3 DNA sequence: TGTGCCAGCAGTGAAGGGGGCCTTTATGGCTACACCTTC. Protein: CASSEGGLYGYTF.

This clone was seen more than once but under ten times. The chain joins TRBV6-1 to TRBJ1-4; no definite D call. The CDR3 has 11 amino acids. Germline values: CDR1 MNHNS, CDR2 SASEGT. Trimming shortened V by 10 bases and J by 8 bases, and 11 bases separated the two germline ends. CDR3 in DNA: TGTGCCACCGGGAGGAAAGAAAAACTGTTTTTT. Encoded protein: CATGRKEKLFF.

This rearrangement joins TRBV7-2 to TRBJ1-3; D unresolved. Deletions cut 5 bases from V and 0 bases from J, with 11 bases between. Per the germline V gene, CDR1 is SGHTA and CDR2 is FQGNSA. The length of the CDR3 is 15 residues. CDR3 bases: TGTGCCAGCAGCAGACGGTTAAGCTCTGGAAACACCATATATTTT. Translation: CASSRRLSSGNTIYF.

The gene calls are TRBV5-1 and TRBJ1-4; a possible D gene is TRBD1 (6 bases). Germline V gives CDR1 SGHRS, CDR2 YFSETQ. Trimming shortened V by 6 bases and J by 10 bases, and 19 bases separated the two germline ends. This CDR3 is built from 14 residues. The CDR3, as DNA: TGCGCCAGCACTACCGGGGGGCCCCAGGGAAAACTGTTTTTT. It yields the protein CASTTGGPQGKLFF. Drawing the rest from reference TRBV5-1 and TRBJ1-4, the complete variable domain is KAGVTQTPRYLIKTRGQQVTLSCSPISGHRSVSWYQQTPGQGLQFLFEYFSETQRNKGNFPGRFSGRQFSNSRSEMNVSTLELGDSALYLCASTTGGPQGKLFFGSGTQLSVL.